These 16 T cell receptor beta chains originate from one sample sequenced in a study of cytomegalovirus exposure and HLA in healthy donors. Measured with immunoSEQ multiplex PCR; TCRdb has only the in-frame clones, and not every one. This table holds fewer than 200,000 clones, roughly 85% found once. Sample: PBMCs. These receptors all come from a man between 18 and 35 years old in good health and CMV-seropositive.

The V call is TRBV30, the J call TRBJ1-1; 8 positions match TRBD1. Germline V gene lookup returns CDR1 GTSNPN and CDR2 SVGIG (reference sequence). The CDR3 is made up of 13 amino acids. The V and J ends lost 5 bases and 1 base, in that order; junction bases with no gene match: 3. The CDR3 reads CAWGGQANTEAFF. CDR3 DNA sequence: TGTGCCTGGGGGGGACAGGCGAACACTGAAGCTTTCTTT.

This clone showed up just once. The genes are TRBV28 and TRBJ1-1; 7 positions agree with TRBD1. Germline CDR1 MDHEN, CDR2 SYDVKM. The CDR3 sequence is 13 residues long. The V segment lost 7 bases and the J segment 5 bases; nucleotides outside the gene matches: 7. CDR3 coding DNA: TGTGCCAGCATCATAAACAGGGGAACTGAAGCTTTCTTT. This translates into CASIINRGTEAFF. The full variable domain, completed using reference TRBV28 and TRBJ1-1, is DVKVTQSSRYLVKRTGEKVFLECVQDMDHENMFWYRQDPGLGLRLIYFSYDVKMKEKGDIPEGYSVSREKKERFSLILESASTNQTSMYLCASIINRGTEAFFGQGTRLTVV.

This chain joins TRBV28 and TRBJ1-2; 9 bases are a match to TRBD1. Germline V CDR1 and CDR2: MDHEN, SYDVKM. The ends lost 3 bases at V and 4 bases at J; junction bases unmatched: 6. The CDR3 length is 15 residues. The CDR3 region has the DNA TGTGCCAGCAGTTTCCCTACAGGGGGCGTCTATGGCTACACCTTC. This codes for CASSFPTGGVYGYTF.

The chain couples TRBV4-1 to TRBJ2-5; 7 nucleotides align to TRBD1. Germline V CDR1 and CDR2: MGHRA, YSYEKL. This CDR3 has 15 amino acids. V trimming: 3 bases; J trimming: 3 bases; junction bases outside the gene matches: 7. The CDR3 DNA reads TGCGCCAGCAGCCACACTCGGACAGGAGAAGAGACCCAGTACTTC. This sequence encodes CASSHTRTGEETQYF.

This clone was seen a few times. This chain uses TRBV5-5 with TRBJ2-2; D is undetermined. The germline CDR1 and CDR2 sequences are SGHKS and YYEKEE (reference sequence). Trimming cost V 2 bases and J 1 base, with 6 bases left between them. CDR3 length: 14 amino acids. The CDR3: CASSFDLNTGELFF. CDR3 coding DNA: TGTGCCAGCAGCTTTGACTTGAACACCGGGGAGCTGTTTTTT.

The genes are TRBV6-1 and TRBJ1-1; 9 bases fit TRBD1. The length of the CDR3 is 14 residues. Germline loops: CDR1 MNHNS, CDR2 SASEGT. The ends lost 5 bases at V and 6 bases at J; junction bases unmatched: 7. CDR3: CASSLGTGLAEAFF. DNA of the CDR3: TGTGCCAGCAGTCTAGGGACAGGGCTCGCTGAAGCTTTCTTT.

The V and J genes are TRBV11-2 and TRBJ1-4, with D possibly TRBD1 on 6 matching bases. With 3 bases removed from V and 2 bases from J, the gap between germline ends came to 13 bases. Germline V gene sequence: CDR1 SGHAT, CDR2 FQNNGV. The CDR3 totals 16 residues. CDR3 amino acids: CASSFTTGGTNEKLFF. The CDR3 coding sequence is TGTGCCAGCAGCTTCACAACGGGGGGCACTAATGAAAAACTGTTTTTT.

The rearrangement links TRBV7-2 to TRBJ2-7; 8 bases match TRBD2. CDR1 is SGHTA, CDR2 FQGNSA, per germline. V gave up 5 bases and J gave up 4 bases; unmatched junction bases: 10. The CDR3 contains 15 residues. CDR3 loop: CASSPSLSGGYEQYF. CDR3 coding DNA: TGTGCCAGCAGCCCCTCCTTAAGCGGGGGTTACGAGCAGTACTTC.

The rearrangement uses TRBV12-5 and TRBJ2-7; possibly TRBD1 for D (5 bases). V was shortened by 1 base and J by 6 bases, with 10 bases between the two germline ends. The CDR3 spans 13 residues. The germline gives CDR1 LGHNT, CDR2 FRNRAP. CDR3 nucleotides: TGTGCTAGTGGTTTGGAGGGGTATACCGAGCAGTACTTC. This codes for CASGLEGYTEQYF.

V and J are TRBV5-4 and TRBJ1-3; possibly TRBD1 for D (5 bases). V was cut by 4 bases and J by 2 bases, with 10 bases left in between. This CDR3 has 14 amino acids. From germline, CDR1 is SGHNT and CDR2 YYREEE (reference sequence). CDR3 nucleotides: TGTGCCAGCAGCCCCCTCAGGGCTGGAAACACCATATATTTT. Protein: CASSPLRAGNTIYF.

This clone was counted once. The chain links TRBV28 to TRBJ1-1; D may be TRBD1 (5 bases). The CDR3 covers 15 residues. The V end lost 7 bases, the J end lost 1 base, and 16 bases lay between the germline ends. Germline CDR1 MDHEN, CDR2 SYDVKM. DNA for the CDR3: TGTGCCAGCATCGGGCGGGGGGTAGGGAACACTGAAGCTTTCTTT. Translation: CASIGRGVGNTEAFF.

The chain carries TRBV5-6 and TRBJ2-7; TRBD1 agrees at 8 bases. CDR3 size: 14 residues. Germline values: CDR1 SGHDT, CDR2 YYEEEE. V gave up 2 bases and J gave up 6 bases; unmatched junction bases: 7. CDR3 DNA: TGTGCCAGCAGCTTTGGAGACAGGGGACCCGAGCAGTACTTC. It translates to CASSFGDRGPEQYF.

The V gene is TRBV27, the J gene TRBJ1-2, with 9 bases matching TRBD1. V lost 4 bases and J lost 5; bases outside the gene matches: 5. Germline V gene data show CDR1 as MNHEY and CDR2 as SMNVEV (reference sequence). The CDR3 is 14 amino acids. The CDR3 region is CASSYTGGAYGYTF. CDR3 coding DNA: TGTGCCAGCAGTTACACAGGGGGCGCATATGGCTACACCTTC.

The chain's CDR3 is CASSPLAGGRETQYF. CDR3 coding DNA: TGTGCCAGCAGCCCGCTAGCGGGAGGTCGAGAGACCCAGTACTTC. The gene calls are TRBV11-2 and TRBJ2-5, with 11 nucleotides matching TRBD2. V was pared by 5 bases and J by 4 bases, with 6 bases of the junction left unmatched. Per the germline V gene, CDR1 is SGHAT and CDR2 is FQNNGV. There are 15 residues in the CDR3.

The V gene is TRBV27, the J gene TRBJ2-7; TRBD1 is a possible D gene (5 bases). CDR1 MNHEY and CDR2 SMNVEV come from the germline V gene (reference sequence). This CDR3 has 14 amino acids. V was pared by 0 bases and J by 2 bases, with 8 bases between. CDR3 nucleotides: TGTGCCAGCAGTTTATCGAAAGGGGCCTACGAGCAGTACTTC. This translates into CASSLSKGAYEQYF.

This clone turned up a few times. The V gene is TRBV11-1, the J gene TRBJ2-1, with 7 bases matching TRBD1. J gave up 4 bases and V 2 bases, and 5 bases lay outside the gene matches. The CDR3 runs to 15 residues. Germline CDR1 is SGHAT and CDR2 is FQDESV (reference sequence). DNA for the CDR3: TGTGCCAGCAGCTTACGGGACAGAACTTACAATGAGCAGTTCTTC. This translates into CASSLRDRTYNEQFF.